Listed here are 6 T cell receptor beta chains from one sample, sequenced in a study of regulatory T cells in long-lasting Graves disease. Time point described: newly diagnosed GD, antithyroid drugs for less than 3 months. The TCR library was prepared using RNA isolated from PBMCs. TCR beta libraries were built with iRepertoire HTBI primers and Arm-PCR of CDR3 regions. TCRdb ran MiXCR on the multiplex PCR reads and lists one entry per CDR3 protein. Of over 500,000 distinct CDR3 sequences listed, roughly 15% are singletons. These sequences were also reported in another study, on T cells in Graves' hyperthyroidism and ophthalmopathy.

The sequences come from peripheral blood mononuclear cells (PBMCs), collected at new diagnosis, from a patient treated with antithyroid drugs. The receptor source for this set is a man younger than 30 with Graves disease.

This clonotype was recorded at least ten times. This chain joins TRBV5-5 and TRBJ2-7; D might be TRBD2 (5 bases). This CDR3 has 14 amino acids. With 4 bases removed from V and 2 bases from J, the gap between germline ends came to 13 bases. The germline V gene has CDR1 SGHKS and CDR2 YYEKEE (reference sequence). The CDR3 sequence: CASSRRGDAYEQYF. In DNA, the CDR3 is TGTGCCAGCAGCCGCCGGGGAGATGCCTACGAGCAGTACTTC.

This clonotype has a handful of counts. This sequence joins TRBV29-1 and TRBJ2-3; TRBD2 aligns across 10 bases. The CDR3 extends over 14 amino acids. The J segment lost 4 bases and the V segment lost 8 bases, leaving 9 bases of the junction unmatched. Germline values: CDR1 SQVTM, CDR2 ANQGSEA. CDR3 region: CSSSSGSSADTQYF. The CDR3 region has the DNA TGCAGCAGCTCTAGCGGGAGTTCGGCAGATACGCAGTATTTT.

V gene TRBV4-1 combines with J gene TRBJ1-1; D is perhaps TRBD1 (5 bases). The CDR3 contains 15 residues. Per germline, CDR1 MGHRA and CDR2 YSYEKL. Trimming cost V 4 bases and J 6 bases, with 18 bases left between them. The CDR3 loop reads CASSRGGSRAAEAFF. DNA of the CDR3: TGCGCCAGCAGCCGGGGGGGTTCCCGAGCGGCTGAAGCTTTCTTT.

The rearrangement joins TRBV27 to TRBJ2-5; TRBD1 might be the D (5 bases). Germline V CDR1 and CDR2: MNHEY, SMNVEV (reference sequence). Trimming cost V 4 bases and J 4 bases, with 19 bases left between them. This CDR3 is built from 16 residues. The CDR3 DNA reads TGTGCCAGCAGTTACGGTCAAGAGCAGGGCGGAGAGACCCAGTACTTC. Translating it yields CASSYGQEQGGETQYF.

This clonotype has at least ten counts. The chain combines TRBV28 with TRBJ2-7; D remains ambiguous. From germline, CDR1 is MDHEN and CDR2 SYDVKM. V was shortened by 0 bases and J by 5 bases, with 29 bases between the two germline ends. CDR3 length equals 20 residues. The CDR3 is CASSLWYNVDNSGSSNEQYF. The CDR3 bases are TGTGCCAGCAGTTTATGGTATAACGTCGATAATTCAGGATCGAGCAACGAGCAGTACTTC.

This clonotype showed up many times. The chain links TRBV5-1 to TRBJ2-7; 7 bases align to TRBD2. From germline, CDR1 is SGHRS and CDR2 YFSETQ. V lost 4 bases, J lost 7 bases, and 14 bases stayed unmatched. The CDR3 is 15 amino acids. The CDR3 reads CASSANTGGTWEQYF. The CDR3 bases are TGCGCCAGCAGCGCCAATACGGGAGGAACTTGGGAGCAGTACTTC.